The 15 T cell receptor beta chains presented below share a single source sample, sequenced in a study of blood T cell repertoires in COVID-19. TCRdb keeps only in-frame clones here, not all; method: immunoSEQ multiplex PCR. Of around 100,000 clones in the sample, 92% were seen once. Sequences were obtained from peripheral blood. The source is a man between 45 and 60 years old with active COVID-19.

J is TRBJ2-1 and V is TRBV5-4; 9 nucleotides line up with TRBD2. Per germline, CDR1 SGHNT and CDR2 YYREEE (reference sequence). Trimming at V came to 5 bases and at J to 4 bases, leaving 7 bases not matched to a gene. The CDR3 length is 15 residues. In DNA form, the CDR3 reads TGTGCCAGCAGTTCTAAGCGGGAGGCTTACAATGAGCAGTTCTTC. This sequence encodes CASSSKREAYNEQFF.

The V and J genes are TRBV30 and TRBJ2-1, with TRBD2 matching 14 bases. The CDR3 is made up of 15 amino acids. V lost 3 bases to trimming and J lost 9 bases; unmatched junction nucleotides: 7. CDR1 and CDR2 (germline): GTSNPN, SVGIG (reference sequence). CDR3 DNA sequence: TGTGCCTGGAGCAGGACTAGCGGGAGGAGCAGTGAGCAGTTCTTC. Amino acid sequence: CAWSRTSGRSSEQFF.

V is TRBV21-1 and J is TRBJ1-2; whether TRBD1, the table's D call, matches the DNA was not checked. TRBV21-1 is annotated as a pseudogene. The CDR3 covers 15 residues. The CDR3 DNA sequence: TGTGCCAGCAGCAGAACTTCACAGATAAACTATGGCTACACCTTC. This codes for CASSRTSQINYGYTF.

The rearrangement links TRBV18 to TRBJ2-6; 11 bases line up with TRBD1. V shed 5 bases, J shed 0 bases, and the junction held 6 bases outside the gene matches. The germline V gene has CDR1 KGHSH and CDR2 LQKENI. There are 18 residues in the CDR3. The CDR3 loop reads CASSEGTGGISGANVLTF. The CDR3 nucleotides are TGTGCCAGCTCAGAAGGGACAGGGGGAATCTCTGGGGCCAACGTCCTGACTTTC.

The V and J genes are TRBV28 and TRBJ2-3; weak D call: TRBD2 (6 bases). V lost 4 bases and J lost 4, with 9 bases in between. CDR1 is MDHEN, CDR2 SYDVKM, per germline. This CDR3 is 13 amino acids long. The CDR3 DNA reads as TGTGCCAGCAGTTCCTGGGAGGCAGATACGCAGTATTTT. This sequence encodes CASSSWEADTQYF. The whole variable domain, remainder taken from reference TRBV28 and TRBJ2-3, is DVKVTQSSRYLVKRTGEKVFLECVQDMDHENMFWYRQDPGLGLRLIYFSYDVKMKEKGDIPEGYSVSREKKERFSLILESASTNQTSMYLCASSSWEADTQYFGPGTRLTVL.

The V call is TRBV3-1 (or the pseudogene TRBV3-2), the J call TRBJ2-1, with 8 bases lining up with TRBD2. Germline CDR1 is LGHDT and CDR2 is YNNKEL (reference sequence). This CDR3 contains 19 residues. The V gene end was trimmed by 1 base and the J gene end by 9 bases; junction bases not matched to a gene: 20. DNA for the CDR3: TGTGCCAGCAGCCAAGGAGGAGGGAGCGGGAGTCCCTCGGGCTTTGAGCAGTTCTTC. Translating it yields CASSQGGGSGSPSGFEQFF.

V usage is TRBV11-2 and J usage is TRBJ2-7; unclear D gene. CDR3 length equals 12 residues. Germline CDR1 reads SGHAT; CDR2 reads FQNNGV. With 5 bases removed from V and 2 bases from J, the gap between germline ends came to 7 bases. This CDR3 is CASSPPAYEQYF. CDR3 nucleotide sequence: TGTGCCAGCAGCCCCCCCGCCTACGAGCAGTACTTC.

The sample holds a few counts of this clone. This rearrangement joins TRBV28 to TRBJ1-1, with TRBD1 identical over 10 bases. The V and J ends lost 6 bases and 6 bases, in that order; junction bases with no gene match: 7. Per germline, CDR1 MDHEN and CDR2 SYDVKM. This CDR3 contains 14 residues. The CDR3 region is CASRGDRGNAEAFF. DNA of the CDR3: TGTGCCAGCAGAGGGGACAGGGGCAACGCTGAAGCTTTCTTT.

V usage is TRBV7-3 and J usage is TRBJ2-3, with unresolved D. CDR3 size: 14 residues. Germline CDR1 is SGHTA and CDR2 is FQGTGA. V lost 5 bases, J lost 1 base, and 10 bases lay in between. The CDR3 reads CASSDLGGTDTQYF. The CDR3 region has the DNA TGTGCCAGCAGCGATTTGGGCGGCACAGATACGCAGTATTTT.

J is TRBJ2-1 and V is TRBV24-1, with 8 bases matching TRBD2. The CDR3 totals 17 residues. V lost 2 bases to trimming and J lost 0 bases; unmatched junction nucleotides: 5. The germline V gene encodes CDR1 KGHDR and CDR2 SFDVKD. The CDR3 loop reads CATSDSVLAGSYNEQFF. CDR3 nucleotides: TGTGCCACCAGTGATTCCGTGCTAGCGGGCTCCTACAATGAGCAGTTCTTC.

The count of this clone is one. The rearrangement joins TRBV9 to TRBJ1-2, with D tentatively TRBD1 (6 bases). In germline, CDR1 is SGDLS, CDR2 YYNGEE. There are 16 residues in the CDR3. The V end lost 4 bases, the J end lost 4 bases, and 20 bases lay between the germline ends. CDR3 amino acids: CASSPSGGQTSYGYTF. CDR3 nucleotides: TGTGCCAGCAGCCCCAGTGGGGGACAAACTTCCTATGGCTACACCTTC.

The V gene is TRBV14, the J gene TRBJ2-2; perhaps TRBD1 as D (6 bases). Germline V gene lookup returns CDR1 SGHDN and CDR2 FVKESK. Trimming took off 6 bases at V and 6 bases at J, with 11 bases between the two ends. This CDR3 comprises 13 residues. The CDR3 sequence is CASSQTGPGELFF. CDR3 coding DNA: TGTGCCAGCAGTCAGACAGGCCCCGGGGAGCTGTTTTTT.

The CDR3 DNA reads TGTGCCAGCAGCCCTTATGCGAGAGCTTCTCACAATGAGCAGTTCTTC. It encodes CASSPYARASHNEQFF. The gene calls are TRBV7-3 and TRBJ2-1; D call uncertain. There are 16 residues in the CDR3. Germline CDR1 and CDR2: SGHTA and FQGTGA. V lost 5 bases and J lost 5, with 19 bases in between.

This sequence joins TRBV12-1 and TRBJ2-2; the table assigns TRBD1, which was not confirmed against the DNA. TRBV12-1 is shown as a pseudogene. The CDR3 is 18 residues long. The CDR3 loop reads CASSFASQSRPYTGELFF. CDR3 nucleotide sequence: TGTGCCAGCAGCTTTGCGTCGCAGTCCAGGCCCTACACCGGGGAGCTGTTTTTT.

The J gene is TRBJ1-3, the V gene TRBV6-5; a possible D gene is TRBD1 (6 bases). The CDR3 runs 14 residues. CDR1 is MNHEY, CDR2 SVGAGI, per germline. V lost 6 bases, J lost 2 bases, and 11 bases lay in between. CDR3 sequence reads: CASSRTGTGNTIYF. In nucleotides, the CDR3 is TGTGCCAGCAGCCGAACAGGGACTGGAAACACCATATATTTT.